This entry lists 27 T cell receptor beta chains sequenced from one sample in a study of spatial heterogeneity in lung cancer. Time point specified: sample taken at primary tumor resection. One entry per CDR3 protein, called by TCRdb with MiXCR from the 5' RACE reads. Altogether more than 45,000 distinct CDR3 sequences are present, 5.3% being singletons, with the ten largest covering 11%. The sample was PBMCs, taken at surgery. Receptor source: a male donor with early-stage non-small cell lung cancer.

This clonotype was observed at least ten times. This rearrangement joins TRBV18 to TRBJ2-7; 8 nucleotides line up with TRBD1. The CDR3 spans 15 residues. In germline, CDR1 is KGHSH, CDR2 LQKENI. V shed 3 bases, J shed 5 bases, and the junction held 9 bases outside the gene matches. CDR3 DNA sequence: TGTGCCAGCTCACCGCAACAGGGGGTCGAGAACGAGCAGTACTTC. This encodes CASSPQQGVENEQYF. Variable domain in full (rest from reference TRBV18 and TRBJ2-7): NAGVMQNPRHLVRRRGQEARLRCSPMKGHSHVYWYRQLPEEGLKFMVYLQKENIIDESGMPKERFSAEFPKEGPSILRIQQVVRGDSAAYFCASSPQQGVENEQYFGPGTRLTVT.

This clonotype occurred many times. The chain joins TRBV7-2 to TRBJ2-5, with TRBD2 as a possible D gene (6 bases). CDR3 length: 16 residues. The V gene's germline CDR1 is SGHTA and CDR2 FQGNSA. Trimming left V 4 bases short and J 4 bases short, with 19 bases between. The CDR3 loop reads CASSSSPPGGAETQYF. The CDR3, as DNA: TGTGCCAGCAGCTCCTCCCCGCCCGGAGGGGCAGAGACCCAGTACTTC.

This clonotype was detected many times. Written as DNA, the CDR3 is TGCGCCAGCAGCTCTGGGACAGGGTCTGAAGCTTTCTTT. Its translation: CASSSGTGSEAFF. J is TRBJ1-1 and V is TRBV5-1; 9 nucleotides match TRBD1. CDR3 size: 13 residues. J gave up 6 bases and V 3 bases, and 3 bases lay outside the gene matches. The germline gives CDR1 SGHRS, CDR2 YFSETQ.

This clonotype was found many times. The chain links TRBV13 to TRBJ2-5, with D tentatively TRBD2 (5 bases). V gave up 0 bases and J gave up 6 bases, with 8 bases separating them. Germline CDR1 is PRHDT and CDR2 is FYEKMQ (reference sequence). The CDR3 totals 13 residues. CDR3 DNA: TGTGCCAGCAGCTTAGGGCGGGTCCAGACCCAGTACTTC. Its protein product is CASSLGRVQTQYF.

There are many counts of this clonotype. The genes are TRBV2 and TRBJ2-1, with TRBD2 matching 10 bases. The V gene end was trimmed by 4 bases and the J gene end by 7 bases; junction bases not matched to a gene: 4. Germline-derived CDR1 and CDR2 are SNHLY and FYNNEI. CDR3 length equals 14 residues. CDR3 sequence (DNA): TGTGCCAGCAGTGCACTAGCGGGGAGAAATGAGCAGTTCTTC. Its protein is CASSALAGRNEQFF.

This clonotype was seen many times. Its ends do not fully match the called genes, so a read error is possible. The chain uses TRBV7-2 and TRBJ2-7; D call uncertain. CDR1 is SGHTA, CDR2 FQGNSA, per germline. CDR3 length: 13 residues. CDR3 coding DNA: TGTGCCAGCAGCTTAGAGTACTCCAACGAGCAGTACTTC. It encodes CASSLEYSNEQYF.

This clonotype was seen ten or more times. The V call is TRBV2, the J call TRBJ2-7, with 7 bases lining up with TRBD2. With V trimmed by 3 bases and J by 3 bases, 11 bases remained unmatched. Germline V lookup: CDR1 SNHLY, CDR2 FYNNEI. This CDR3 region has 16 residues. The CDR3 DNA is TGTGCCAGCAGTGACGCCCCGAGCGGGGAATTCTACGAGCAGTACTTC. Its protein is CASSDAPSGEFYEQYF.

The genes are TRBV19 and TRBJ1-2; 7 nucleotides match TRBD1. The CDR3 spans 14 residues. The trim removed 8 bases at V and 8 bases at J, leaving 14 bases unmatched. Germline V gene sequence: CDR1 LNHDA, CDR2 SQIVND (reference sequence). The CDR3 protein is CASHPDRDYRGYTF. The CDR3 DNA is TGTGCCAGTCACCCAGACAGGGACTATAGGGGCTACACCTTC.

This clonotype has a count of ten or more. CDR3 region: CASSIGHLNYGYTF. CDR3 nucleotide sequence: TGTGCCAGCAGCATCGGACACCTTAACTATGGCTACACCTTC. The chain links TRBV11-2 to TRBJ1-2; TRBD1 might be the D (5 bases). Germline CDR1 SGHAT, CDR2 FQNNGV. The V and J ends lost 5 bases and 1 base respectively, with 11 bases between them. The CDR3 totals 14 residues. Combining the CDR3 with reference TRBV11-2 and TRBJ1-2 gives the whole variable domain EAGVAQSPRYKIIEKRQSVAFWCNPISGHATLYWYQQILGQGPKLLIQFQNNGVVDDSQLPKDRFSAERLKGVDSTLKIQPAKLEDSAVYLCASSIGHLNYGYTFGSGTRLTVV.

This clonotype was recorded at least ten times. The gene calls are TRBV29-1 and TRBJ2-2, with unresolved D. The germline V gene has CDR1 SQVTM and CDR2 ANQGSEA. CDR3 size: 13 residues. V lost 4 bases, J lost 2 bases, and 8 bases lay in between. The CDR3 here is CSVVWRNTGELFF. CDR3 nucleotide sequence: TGCAGCGTTGTTTGGAGAAACACCGGGGAGCTGTTTTTT.

Ten or more counts support this clonotype. The rearrangement links TRBV11-2 to TRBJ2-1, with 10 bases lining up with TRBD2. The CDR3 has 15 amino acids. Looked up from germline, CDR1 is SGHAT and CDR2 is FQNNGV. V shed 5 bases, J shed 9 bases, and the junction held 10 bases outside the gene matches. CDR3 nucleotides: TGTGCCAGCAGCCAAGCGGGAGGGCTAAACTCTGAGCAGTTCTTC. Encoded protein: CASSQAGGLNSEQFF.

This clonotype has ten or more counts. This rearrangement joins TRBV7-9 to TRBJ2-2; 10 nucleotides align to TRBD2. This CDR3 has 16 amino acids. Trimming removed 5 bases from V and 4 bases from J; junction bases left unmatched: 7. The germline CDR1 and CDR2 sequences are SEHNR and FQNEAQ (reference sequence). CDR3 loop: CASSPSSGSITGELFF. Written as DNA, the CDR3 is TGTGCCAGCAGCCCGTCTAGCGGGAGTATCACCGGGGAGCTGTTTTTT.

This clonotype appeared a few times. This chain uses TRBV7-2 with TRBJ2-1; D is unclear. Germline assignment: CDR1 SGHTA and CDR2 FQGNSA. The CDR3 consists of 15 residues. V lost 2 bases and J lost 6, with 14 bases in between. The CDR3 DNA reads TGTGCCAGCAGCTTACTACAGTCTGTCGGCAATGAGCAGTTCTTC. It specifies CASSLLQSVGNEQFF.

This clonotype was observed many times. The chain joins TRBV6-5 to TRBJ1-6, with D possibly matching TRBD1 (6 bases). The CDR3 runs to 16 residues. V dropped 0 bases and J dropped 4 bases, with 10 bases sitting between them. Germline CDR1 reads MNHEY; CDR2 reads SVGAGI. The CDR3 nucleotides are TGTGCCAGCAGTTACTCACAGGGAACTTATAATTCACCCCTCCACTTT. Protein sequence: CASSYSQGTYNSPLHF.

This clonotype has ten or more counts. The chain couples TRBV19 to TRBJ2-5; 7 nucleotides line up with TRBD1. The CDR3 extends over 17 amino acids. CDR1 LNHDA and CDR2 SQIVND come from the germline V gene (reference sequence). After removal of 1 base from V and 2 bases from J, the junction contained 10 bases not matched to a gene. Here the CDR3 DNA reads TGTGCCAGTAGTATAGCCCCCCCGGACAGGCCACAAGAGACCCAGTACTTC. Its protein is CASSIAPPDRPQETQYF.

This rearrangement joins TRBV18 to TRBJ2-1; either TRBD1 or TRBD2 may fit D (5 bases each). Germline CDR1 KGHSH, CDR2 LQKENI. The CDR3 is made up of 13 amino acids. V dropped 6 bases and J dropped 7 bases, with 13 bases sitting between them. The CDR3 sequence is CASSTGARNEQFF. The DNA for the CDR3 is TGTGCCAGCTCTACCGGGGCCAGAAATGAGCAGTTCTTC.

This clonotype came up many times. The rearrangement joins TRBV2 to TRBJ2-3, with 7 bases matching TRBD2. CDR1 is SNHLY, CDR2 FYNNEI, per germline. The trim removed 4 bases at V and 4 bases at J, leaving 5 bases unmatched. The CDR3 length is 14 residues. Here the CDR3 reads CASSVGDYPDTQYF. In DNA, the CDR3 is TGTGCCAGCAGTGTTGGGGACTATCCAGATACGCAGTATTTT.

This clonotype was counted many times. This rearrangement joins TRBV24-1 to TRBJ2-1, with TRBD2 matching 7 bases. J lost 0 bases, V lost 5 bases, and 3 bases had no gene match. CDR3 length equals 15 residues. Germline CDR1 KGHDR, CDR2 SFDVKD. The CDR3 sequence: CATSGRTSSYNEQFF. The CDR3 DNA is TGTGCCACCAGTGGCAGGACTAGCTCCTACAATGAGCAGTTCTTC.

This clonotype was observed at least ten times. The chain links TRBV29-1 to TRBJ2-3; TRBD1 agrees at 7 bases. V lost 6 bases to trimming and J lost 1 base; unmatched junction nucleotides: 7. Germline values: CDR1 SQVTM, CDR2 ANQGSEA. The CDR3 consists of 14 residues. CDR3 nucleotides: TGCAGCGTCCGTCGACAGGGAGGCACAGATACGCAGTATTTT. Translated: CSVRRQGGTDTQYF.

This clonotype has only a few counts. The V call is TRBV5-5, the J call TRBJ2-5, with TRBD2 identical over 12 bases. The germline V gene encodes CDR1 SGHKS and CDR2 YYEKEE (reference sequence). J was trimmed by 4 bases and V by 3 bases; bases with no gene match: 4. The CDR3 loop spans 15 amino acids. The CDR3 DNA follows: TGTGCCAGCAGCTCCCCGGGACTAGCGGGAGAGACCCAGTACTTC. It specifies CASSSPGLAGETQYF.

Ten or more counts support this clonotype. This chain links TRBV4-2 with TRBJ1-4, with TRBD1 matching over 7 bases. Germline V lookup: CDR1 LGHNA, CDR2 YNFKEQ. The junction had 4 bases not matched to a gene; V was cut back by 1 base and J by 8 bases. This CDR3 contains 14 residues. The CDR3 spells CASSQATGNEKLFF. CDR3 in DNA: TGTGCCAGCAGCCAAGCGACAGGGAACGAAAAACTGTTTTTT.

This clonotype was observed many times. CDR3 bases: TGTGCCAGCAGTTACGGGGGAGGCATCCTGTCCTACGAGCAGTACTTC. It translates to CASSYGGGILSYEQYF. The chain has TRBV5-4 and TRBJ2-7; D is possibly TRBD2 (6 bases). V lost 5 bases and J 1 base, leaving 19 bases between the germline ends. Looked up from germline, CDR1 is SGHNT and CDR2 is YYREEE (reference sequence). CDR3 size: 16 residues.

This clonotype was recorded at least ten times. This chain joins TRBV5-4 and TRBJ2-5, with TRBD2 matching 8 bases. The CDR3 length is 15 residues. V was clipped by 7 bases and J by 2 bases; unmatched bases: 10. Germline V gene data show CDR1 as SGHNT and CDR2 as YYREEE (reference sequence). DNA for the CDR3: TGTGCCAGCGGCTATCCAGGACTAGCTCAAGAGACCCAGTACTTC. Protein: CASGYPGLAQETQYF. Combining the CDR3 with reference TRBV5-4 and TRBJ2-5 gives the whole variable domain ETGVTQSPTHLIKTRGQQVTLRCSSQSGHNTVSWYQQALGQGPQFIFQYYREEENGRGNFPPRFSGLQFPNYSSELNVNALELDDSALYLCASGYPGLAQETQYFGPGTRLLVL.

This clonotype was seen a handful of times. The chain combines TRBV24-1 with TRBJ2-1; possibly TRBD1 for D (5 bases). V lost 3 bases and J 14 bases, leaving 19 bases between the germline ends. In germline, CDR1 is KGHDR, CDR2 SFDVKD. The CDR3 loop spans 14 amino acids. The CDR3 DNA reads TGTGCCACCAGTGATCCCCGACAGTCCGGAGAGGAGTTCTTC. As protein: CATSDPRQSGEEFF.

This chain connects TRBV20-1 to TRBJ2-3; perhaps TRBD2 as D (5 bases). V lost 8 bases and J lost 1, with 16 bases in between. There are 14 residues in the CDR3. Looked up from germline, CDR1 is DFQATT and CDR2 is SNEGSKA (reference sequence). The chain's CDR3 is CSPIERKGTDTQYF. The DNA of the CDR3 is TGCAGTCCGATCGAGCGGAAGGGCACAGATACGCAGTATTTT.

The chain couples TRBV6-1 to TRBJ2-2, with TRBD2 identical over 13 bases. The CDR3 has 16 residues. V trimming: 6 bases; J trimming: 2 bases; junction bases outside the gene matches: 3. CDR1 and CDR2 from the germline V gene are MNHNS and SASEGT. CDR3 sequence: CASSRLAGGNTGELFF. CDR3 DNA sequence: TGTGCCAGCAGCCGACTAGCGGGAGGTAACACCGGGGAGCTGTTTTTT.

This clonotype has a count of ten or more. CDR3 sequence (DNA): TGCGCCAGCAGCTTGACACCTCCCCCAGCTTATGGCTACACCTTC. Translating gives CASSLTPPPAYGYTF. The chain recombines TRBV5-1 with TRBJ1-2; D gene uncertain. Per germline, CDR1 SGHRS and CDR2 YFSETQ. There are 15 residues in the CDR3. V lost 1 base to trimming and J lost 5 bases, with 15 bases between them.